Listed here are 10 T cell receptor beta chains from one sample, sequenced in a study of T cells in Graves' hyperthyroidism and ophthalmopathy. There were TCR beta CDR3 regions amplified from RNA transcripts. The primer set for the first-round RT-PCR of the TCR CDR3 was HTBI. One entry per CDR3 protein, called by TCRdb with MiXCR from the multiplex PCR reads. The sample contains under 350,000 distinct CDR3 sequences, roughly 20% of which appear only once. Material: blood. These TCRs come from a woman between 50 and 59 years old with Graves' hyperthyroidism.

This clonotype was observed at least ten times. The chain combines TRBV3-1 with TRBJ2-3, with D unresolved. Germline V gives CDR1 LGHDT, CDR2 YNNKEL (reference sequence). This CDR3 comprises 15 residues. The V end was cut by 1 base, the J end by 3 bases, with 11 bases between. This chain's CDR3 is CASSQGLRSTDTQYF. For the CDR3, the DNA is TGTGCCAGCAGCCAAGGGCTCAGATCAACAGATACGCAGTATTTT.

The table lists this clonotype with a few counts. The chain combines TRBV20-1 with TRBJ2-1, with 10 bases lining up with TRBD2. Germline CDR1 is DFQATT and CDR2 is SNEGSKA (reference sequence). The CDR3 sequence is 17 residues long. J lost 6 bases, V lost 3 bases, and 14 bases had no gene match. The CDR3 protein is CSASQQWGPSGGNEQFF. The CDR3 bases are TGCAGTGCTAGCCAACAGTGGGGGCCTAGCGGGGGCAATGAGCAGTTCTTC.

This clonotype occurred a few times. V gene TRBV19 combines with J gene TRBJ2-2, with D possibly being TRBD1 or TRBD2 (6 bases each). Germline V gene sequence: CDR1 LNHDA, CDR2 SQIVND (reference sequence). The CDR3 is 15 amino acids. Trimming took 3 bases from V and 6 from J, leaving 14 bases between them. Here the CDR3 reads CASSILQGGSGELFF. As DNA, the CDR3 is TGTGCCAGTAGTATTTTACAGGGAGGTTCCGGGGAGCTGTTTTTT.

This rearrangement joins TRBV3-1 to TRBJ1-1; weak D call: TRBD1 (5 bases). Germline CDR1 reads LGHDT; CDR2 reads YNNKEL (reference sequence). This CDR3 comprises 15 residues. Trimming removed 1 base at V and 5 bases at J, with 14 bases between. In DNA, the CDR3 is TGTGCCAGCAGCCAAGGATGGGGGGGTGGGACTGAAGCTTTCTTT. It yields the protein CASSQGWGGGTEAFF.

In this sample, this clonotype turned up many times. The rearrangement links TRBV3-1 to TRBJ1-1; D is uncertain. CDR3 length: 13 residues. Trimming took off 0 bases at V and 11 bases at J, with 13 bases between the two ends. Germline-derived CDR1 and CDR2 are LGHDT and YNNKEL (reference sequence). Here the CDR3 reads CASSQDWRVGAFF. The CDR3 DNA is TGTGCCAGCAGCCAAGATTGGAGGGTGGGTGCTTTCTTT.

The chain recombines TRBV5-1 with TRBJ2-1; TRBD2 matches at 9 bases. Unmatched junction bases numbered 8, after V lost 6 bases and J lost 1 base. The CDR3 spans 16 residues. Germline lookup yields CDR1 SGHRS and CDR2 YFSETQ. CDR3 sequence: CASTQTGLASYNEQFF. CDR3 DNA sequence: TGCGCCAGCACGCAAACGGGACTAGCTTCCTACAATGAGCAGTTCTTC.

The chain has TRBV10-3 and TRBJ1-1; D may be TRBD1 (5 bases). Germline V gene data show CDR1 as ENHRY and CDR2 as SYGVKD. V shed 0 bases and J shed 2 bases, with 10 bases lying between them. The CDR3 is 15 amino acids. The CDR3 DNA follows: TGTGCCATCAGTGAGTCGGGGGGGGTTAACACTGAAGCTTTCTTT. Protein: CAISESGGVNTEAFF.

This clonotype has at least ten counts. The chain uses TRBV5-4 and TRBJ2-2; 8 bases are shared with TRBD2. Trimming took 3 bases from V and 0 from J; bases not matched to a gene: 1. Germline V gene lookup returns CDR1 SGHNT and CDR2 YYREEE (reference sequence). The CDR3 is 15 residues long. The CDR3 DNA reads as TGTGCCAGCAGCTCGGGGGGGACGAACACCGGGGAGCTGTTTTTT. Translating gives CASSSGGTNTGELFF.

CDR3 loop: CATTGDADTQYF. In nucleotides, the CDR3 is TGTGCCACCACTGGAGACGCAGATACGCAGTATTTT. This sequence joins TRBV25-1 and TRBJ2-3; no reliable D call. Germline V CDR1 and CDR2: MGHDK, SYGVNS. This CDR3 region has 12 residues. Deletions cut 10 bases from V and 4 bases from J, with 12 bases between.

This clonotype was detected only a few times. The CDR3 DNA sequence: TGTGCCAGCAGATTTCTTGGGGGTGAGCAGTTCTTC. This encodes CASRFLGGEQFF. V usage is TRBV7-9 and J usage is TRBJ2-1; the D call may be TRBD1 or TRBD2 (5 bases each). CDR1 and CDR2 (germline): SEHNR, FQNEAQ (reference sequence). There are 12 residues in the CDR3. V shed 6 bases and J shed 9 bases, with 12 bases lying between them. The full variable domain, in which reference TRBV7-9 and TRBJ2-1 provide the parts outside the CDR3, is DTGVSQNPRHKITKRGQNVTFRCDPISEHNRLYWYRQTLGQGPEFLTYFQNEAQLEKSRLLSDRFSAERPKGSFSTLEIQRTEQGDSAMYLCASRFLGGEQFFGPGTRLTVL.